The clone carrying this T cell receptor beta chain appeared a few times. Time point reported: persistent/refractory GD, antithyroid drugs over 5 years with positive TRAb. From RNA extracted from PBMCs, the TCR library was made. Clinicians diagnosed Graves' disease using American Thyroid Association guidelines. The data were obtained in a study of regulatory T cells in long-lasting Graves disease. Arm-PCR with iRepertoire HTBI primers amplified the CDR3 regions for these TCR beta libraries. TCRdb ran MiXCR on the multiplex PCR reads and lists one entry per CDR3 protein. The data hold about 470,000 distinct CDR3 sequences, with under 25% observed a single time. Per germline, CDR1 SEHNR and CDR2 FQNEAQ (reference sequence). V was clipped by 5 bases and J by 4 bases, with 14 bases between them. The length of the CDR3 is 14 residues.

The sample here was peripheral blood mononuclear cells (PBMCs), taken when the disease was refractory, from a patient treated with antithyroid drugs. The sequence derives from a female donor with Graves disease. This chain connects TRBV7-9 to TRBJ1-1, with a possible D match to TRBD1 (5 bases). The chain's CDR3 is CASSPKRQGTEAFF. In DNA, the CDR3 is TGTGCCAGCAGCCCAAAACGTCAGGGCACTGAAGCTTTCTTT.